These T cell receptor beta chains were read from a single sample in a study of T cell changes during pregnancy in multiple sclerosis. Here immunoSEQ multiplex PCR was the method, and the copy in TCRdb shows in-frame clones only, minus some. The data show around 68,000 clones, with about nine tenths seen just once and 1.4% to 1.5% held by the top ten. The input for sequencing was peripheral blood, taken in the third trimester of pregnancy. Receptors originate from a female donor with multiple sclerosis, enrolled in a pregnancy study. CDR3s include the opening cysteine and the closing phenylalanine or tryptophan. The order of the fields is J gene, D gene, V gene, clone size, CDR3 length, CDR3 protein, CDR3 DNA. D genes are given only for firm matches. Where a row states a size, it is once, few, many or the class of an expanded clone; other rows omit it.

>TRBJ2-7|TRBD1|TRBV27|-|14
CASRPTGGHYEQYF
TGTGCCAGCAGGCCAACAGGGGGTCACTACGAGCAGTACTTC
>TRBJ1-4|-|TRBV2|-|13
CASGGAANEKLFF
TGTGCCAGCGGGGGCGCGGCTAATGAAAAACTGTTTTTT
>TRBJ2-2|TRBD2|TRBV6-5|-|16
CASSYRAGVIPGELFF
TGTGCCAGCAGTTACCGGGCGGGAGTAATTCCCGGGGAGCTGTTTTTT
>TRBJ2-2|-|TRBV5-6|-|18
CASSTRQGYWANTGELFF
TGTGCCAGCAGCACCCGGCAGGGGTATTGGGCGAACACCGGGGAGCTGTTTTTT
>TRBJ2-1|TRBD1|TRBV28|-|13
CASRTGQGGEQFF
TGTGCCAGCAGGACGGGACAGGGGGGTGAGCAGTTCTTC
>TRBJ2-3|TRBD2|TRBV4-3|-|14
CASSLTSGGGAQYF
TGCGCCAGCAGCCTTACTAGCGGGGGAGGGGCCCAGTATTTT
>TRBJ1-4|TRBD1|TRBV16|-|14
CASSRGTGWEKLFF
TGTGCCAGCAGCCGCGGGACAGGGTGGGAAAAACTGTTTTTT
>TRBJ2-3|TRBD2|TRBV27|-|15
CASSHLAGGLDTQYF
TGTGCCAGCAGCCATCTAGCGGGAGGGTTAGATACGCAGTATTTT
>TRBJ2-7|TRBD2|TRBV11-2|-|15
CASSHGLAPAYEQYF
TGTGCCAGCAGTCATGGACTAGCTCCAGCCTACGAGCAGTACTTC
>TRBJ2-7|TRBD1|TRBV7-2|-|15
CASSPDGTGGYEQYF
TGTGCCAGCAGCCCTGACGGGACAGGGGGCTACGAGCAGTACTTC
>TRBJ1-5|-|TRBV7-9|-|13
CASSPEGGQPQHF
TGTGCCAGCAGCCCGGAGGGAGGGCAGCCCCAGCATTTT
>TRBJ2-1|-|TRBV30|-|15
CAWSVMGAGYNEQFF
TGTGCCTGGAGTGTGATGGGCGCAGGCTACAATGAGCAGTTCTTC
>TRBJ2-7|TRBD1|TRBV7-9|-|15
CASSSPGQGRNEQYF
TGTGCCAGCAGCTCACCGGGACAGGGACGGAACGAGCAGTACTTC
>TRBJ2-1|-|TRBV28|-|13
CASNGASYNEQFF
TGTGCCAGCAATGGGGCCTCCTACAATGAGCAGTTCTTC
>TRBJ1-1|-|TRBV7-8|-|13
CASSLADGSLAFF
TGTGCCAGCAGCTTAGCCGACGGTAGCCTAGCTTTCTTT
>TRBJ1-2|TRBD1|TRBV7-9|few|12
CASSVGQGGYTF
TGTGCCAGCAGCGTCGGACAGGGTGGCTACACCTTC
>TRBJ2-5|TRBD2|TRBV7-2|-|13
CASRLGGQETQYF
TGTGCCAGCAGGTTGGGGGGGCAAGAGACCCAGTACTTC